This T cell receptor beta chain was captured in a study of T-cell reconstitution after alpha-beta-depleted transplantation in children (dated by TCRdb to 2016 to 2017). With respect to the entire study: The study quantitatively tracked T-cell immune reconstitution after TCRalphabeta/CD19-depleted allogeneic hematopoietic cell transplantation in children using TCR repertoire profiling. What the study reported, not specific to this receptor: The high TCRbeta diversity at day 60 in some patients was ascribed to recipient T cells and intrathymic progenitors that had survived conditioning. Over subsequent months, a decline in hyperexpanded clone frequencies was noted, and after one year, T-cell counts and TCRbeta diversity were mostly ascribed to newly produced T cells. The apparently early alphabetaT-cell count recovery about two months after transplant was reportedly dependent on only several hundred rapidly expanded clones derived from non-depleted graft cells.

The sample's treatment or condition, from its label and the paper: allogeneic hematopoietic cell transplantation with graft depleted of TCRalphabeta T cells and CD19 B cells. Transplant recipients were children who received TCRalphabeta/CD19-depleted allogeneic hematopoietic cell grafts. Receptor amplification or capture employed PCR. TCRdb names Illumina HiSeq 2500 as the instrument used. TCR library preparation used molecular barcoding, with unique molecular identifiers applied to normalize quantification of the TCRbeta repertoire. TCRdb handled the public reads itself, with Q25 trimming in fastp and clone calling in MiXCR, and kept productive beta chains. Each entry is one CDR3 protein sequence, shown with its most common DNA and genes. This sample holds 280,000 or so distinct CDR3 sequences; more than 9% were observed only once. In total, the top ten clones hold less than 25% of the sample. Unmatched junction bases come to 5, with V trimmed by 5 bases and J by 3 bases. The CDR3 sequence holds 15 residues, the cysteine and phenylalanine included. Only the CDR3 part of the read is kept: 45 bases, read in frame from the first base. From the germline V gene (reference sequence), CDR1 is SGHKS and CDR2 is YYEKEE.

In its sample, this clonotype was seen many times. Its target antigen remains unknown. No per-base quality is available; no much larger clone lies one base away. Sequencing was performed on peripheral blood, taken 180 days after TCRalphabeta/CD19-depleted stem cell transplant. Recombination linked TRBV5-5 to TRBJ2-1; a stretch of 10 junction bases matches TRBD2. This receptor was identified in a male patient aged 2 to 10 who had a stem cell transplant for chronic granulomatous disease, so the T cells may come from the graft donor. CDR3 protein: CASRRTSGDYNEQFF. DNA sequence: TGTGCCAGCAGGCGTACTAGCGGGGACTACAATGAGCAGTTCTTC.